A selection of T cell receptor beta chains follows, all from one sample in a study of long-term antiretroviral therapy in people with HIV. Method: immunoSEQ multiplex PCR; TCRdb's copy keeps in-frame clones and lacks some. Here the sample spans approximately 26,000 clones, around 85% being singletons. Material: unsorted PBMCs, obtained 2.3 years after starting antiretroviral therapy. These TCRs come from a man aged 35 to 55 with HIV. Each CDR3 is given with its conserved first and last residue. The D gene is left open where the match is weak. Size is stated for part of the rows, as once, few or many counts, or as a class when the clone is expanded.

D gene,J gene,V gene,clone size,CDR3 DNA,CDR3 protein
TRBD1,TRBJ1-3,TRBV11-2,-,TGTGCCAGCAGCTTGGGACAGGGCGACACCATATATTTT,CASSLGQGDTIYF
TRBD1,TRBJ2-7,TRBV5-1,-,TGCGCCAGCAGCCTGGGACAGGAGTACGAGCAGTACTTC,CASSLGQEYEQYF
-,TRBJ1-2,TRBV6-1,-,TGTGCCAGCAGTGAAGTGGGGAGACCGGGCGGCTACACCTTC,CASSEVGRPGGYTF
-,TRBJ2-7,TRBV28,-,TGTGCCAGCCGCGAACAGGGTAGCTACGAGCAGTACTTC,CASREQGSYEQYF
-,TRBJ1-6,TRBV6-5,-,TGTGCCAGCAGTTACTCGGAAAACAGGGCAAATTCACCCCTCCACTTT,CASSYSENRANSPLHF
-,TRBJ1-1,TRBV30,-,TGTGCCTCGCGGTGGAACACTGAAGCTTTCTTT,CASRWNTEAFF
TRBD1,TRBJ1-4,TRBV2,-,TGTGCCAGCAGTGAAGATGGAGGGGGCGGGGGTGAAAAACTGTTTTTT,CASSEDGGGGGEKLFF
TRBD1,TRBJ1-1,TRBV10-3,-,TGTGCCATCAGTAAATCCGGGACAGAGAACACTGAAGCTTTCTTT,CAISKSGTENTEAFF
TRBD1,TRBJ2-1,TRBV9,-,TGTGCCAGCAGCGTAGGTTCGGGGACAGGGGCCTACAATGAGCAGTTCTTC,CASSVGSGTGAYNEQFF
TRBD2,TRBJ2-7,TRBV15,few,TGTGCCACCAGCAGAGCCCCGGGGGGTGAGAGCTACGAGCAGTACTTC,CATSRAPGGESYEQYF
TRBD1,TRBJ1-2,TRBV7-8,-,TGTGCCAGCAGCCCGGGACAGGGATTTAACTATGGCTACACCTTC,CASSPGQGFNYGYTF
-,TRBJ2-2,TRBV6-5,-,TGTGCCAGCAGTTACTCTAACGGAAACACCGGGGAGCTGTTTTTT,CASSYSNGNTGELFF
-,TRBJ1-3,TRBV5-6,-,TGTGCCAGCAGCTTGGAAGGGACTGGAAACACCATATATTTT,CASSLEGTGNTIYF
-,TRBJ1-1,TRBV7-2,few,TGTGCCAGCAGCTTTACCGATCAGGGTACTGAAGCTTTCTTT,CASSFTDQGTEAFF
TRBD2,TRBJ2-3,TRBV5-1,-,TGCGCCAGCAGCTTCGGAGGGAGGGGTAACACAGATACGCAGTATTTT,CASSFGGRGNTDTQYF
TRBD1,TRBJ2-7,TRBV7-8,-,TGTGCCAGCAGCTTGGCCGGGACAGGGTCTTACGAGCAGTACTTC,CASSLAGTGSYEQYF
-,TRBJ1-3,TRBV15,-,TGTGCCACCAGCAGGGACAGTAGTACTGGAAACACCATATATTTT,CATSRDSSTGNTIYF
TRBD1,TRBJ2-1,TRBV7-9,-,TGTGCCAGCAGTACCGGACAGGGGTTTGACACTGAGCAGTTCTTC,CASSTGQGFDTEQFF
-,TRBJ1-1,TRBV6-6,-,TGTGCCAGCAGTCCCCCCGCGGCGGGTCTGAACACTGAAGCTTTCTTT,CASSPPAAGLNTEAFF
-,TRBJ1-1,TRBV6-1,-,TGTGCCAGCAGTGAAAGGGAAGGGACGAAATACCTGGAAGCTTTCTTT,CASSEREGTKYLEAFF
TRBD2,TRBJ2-1,TRBV29-1,-,TGCAGCGTTGTAGGTAGCGGGGGTGGGGTAGATGAGCAGTTCTTC,CSVVGSGGGVDEQFF
TRBD2,TRBJ2-1,TRBV4-1,-,TGCGCCAGCAGCCCGTCGCGGGGGACCTACAATGAGCAGTTCTTC,CASSPSRGTYNEQFF
TRBD1,TRBJ1-3,TRBV5-1,-,TGCGCCAGCAGCTTGACCGGGACAGGGACTGTTGGAAACACCATATATTTT,CASSLTGTGTVGNTIYF
-,TRBJ1-5,TRBV6-1,once,TGTGCCAGCAGGGGGAGGGAGGGCAATCAGCCCCAGCATTTT,CASRGREGNQPQHF
TRBD2,TRBJ2-7,TRBV6-5,once,TGTGCCAGCAGTTACTCGCGGGGACTAGCGGCTAGGGAGCAGTACTTC,CASSYSRGLAAREQYF
TRBD2,TRBJ2-1,TRBV18,-,TGTGCCAGCTCACCAACTACCATGACTAGCGGGGACCTCTACAATGAGCAGTTCTTC,CASSPTTMTSGDLYNEQFF
-,TRBJ2-7,TRBV6-5,few,TGTGCCAGCAGTTACAAACCCTTCTCCTACGAGCAGTACTTC,CASSYKPFSYEQYF
-,TRBJ2-3,TRBV7-9,-,TGTGCCAGCAGCCTCCAGACAGTAGAGCAGTATTTT,CASSLQTVEQYF
TRBD1,TRBJ2-5,TRBV5-4,-,TGTGCCAGCAGTAAAGGGACAGGGGGTTTAGAGACCCAGTACTTC,CASSKGTGGLETQYF
TRBD1,TRBJ2-7,TRBV18,-,TGTGCCAGCTCTCCCGGACAGGGGAACTACGAGCAGTACTTC,CASSPGQGNYEQYF
-,TRBJ2-1,TRBV27,-,TGTGCCAGCAGTTTTAGGAATGAGCAGTTCTTC,CASSFRNEQFF
-,TRBJ2-1,TRBV9,-,TGTGCCAGCAGTTCCGGGGGTTCTCGGGACAATGAGCAGTTCTTC,CASSSGGSRDNEQFF
-,TRBJ2-5,TRBV7-7,-,TGTGCCAGCAGCTCCCAGGTGGGGACCGTGGAGACCCAGTACTTC,CASSSQVGTVETQYF